The 10 T cell receptor beta chains presented below share a single source sample, sequenced in a study of T cell repertoires in cytomegalovirus infection (dated by TCRdb to the late 2010s). In light of the paper, this sample's treatment or condition label describes: in vitro stimulation with specific CMV peptide epitopes to enrich CMV-specific T cells. Sequencer: Illumina HiSeq 1500. Using fastp at Q25 and MiXCR, TCRdb reprocessed the public reads and kept productive beta chains. Rows are combined by CDR3 protein, so each entry shows the most common genes and DNA. The sample includes 45,000 to 60,000 distinct CDR3 sequences, with around 18% observed a single time. The ten largest make up more than 55% of the sample. Which antigens these TCRs recognize remains unknown. The sample was CD8+ T cells from cultured PBMCs, taken from culture after CMV antigen stimulation. The receptors stem from a human donor in good health (CMV status not recorded). Some clones in this sample may be carry-over from other donors' samples.

A few counts support this clonotype. The CDR3 coding sequence is TGTGCCAGCAGCCCAGAAAGGGAGAGGGATGGCTACACCTTC. Its translation is CASSPERERDGYTF. This rearrangement joins TRBV4-2 to TRBJ1-2; D uncertain. Germline lookup yields CDR1 LGHNA and CDR2 YNFKEQ. The CDR3 is 14 amino acids. With 4 bases removed from V and 6 bases from J, the gap between germline ends came to 15 bases.

This chain joins TRBV27 and TRBJ2-4, with 9 bases identical to TRBD2. This CDR3 region has 17 residues. The germline V gene encodes CDR1 MNHEY and CDR2 SMNVEV (reference sequence). The ends lost 6 bases at V and 0 bases at J; junction bases unmatched: 9. CDR3 residues: CASRPSGEQLAKNIQYF. In DNA, the CDR3 is TGTGCCAGCAGACCTAGCGGGGAGCAACTAGCCAAAAACATTCAGTACTTC.

This clonotype has a count of ten or more. CDR3: CASSLQAGSEETQYF. CDR3 sequence (DNA): TGTGCCAGCAGCTTACAGGCTGGGTCAGAAGAGACCCAGTACTTC. The J gene is TRBJ2-5, the V gene TRBV7-9, with D uncertain. V gave up 2 bases and J gave up 3 bases, with 13 bases separating them. The CDR3 is made up of 15 amino acids. Germline V CDR1 and CDR2: SEHNR, FQNEAQ (reference sequence).

This chain uses TRBV6-2 or TRBV6-3 with TRBJ1-1; D remains unclear. Trimming took off 2 bases at V and 6 bases at J, with 7 bases between the two ends. This CDR3 spans 12 amino acids. CDR1 and CDR2 from the germline V gene are MNHEY and SVGEGT. The CDR3 nucleotides read TGTGCCAGCAGTTACCCCAATTCTGAAGCTTTCTTT. As protein: CASSYPNSEAFF.

The chain carries TRBV7-2 and TRBJ2-1; D gene unclear. V lost 8 bases and J 0 bases, leaving 2 bases between the germline ends. There are 11 residues in the CDR3. The germline gives CDR1 SGHTA, CDR2 FQGNSA. This chain's CDR3 is CASGSYNEQFF. In DNA form, the CDR3 reads TGTGCCAGCGGCTCCTACAATGAGCAGTTCTTC.

This clonotype showed up just a few times. V gene TRBV11-2 combines with J gene TRBJ2-2; tentatively, D is TRBD2 (5 bases). Germline V gene data show CDR1 as SGHAT and CDR2 as FQNNGV. The CDR3 is made up of 16 amino acids. The ends were cut back, 1 base at V and 6 bases at J, with 15 bases in the middle. CDR3 DNA sequence: TGTGCCAGCAGCTTAGGGCCTCCGCGGGCTTCCGGGGAGCTGTTTTTT. The encoded protein is CASSLGPPRASGELFF.

This clonotype was detected only a few times. The chain joins TRBV7-8 to TRBJ2-7, with D uncertain. Per germline, CDR1 SGHVS and CDR2 FQNEAQ. This CDR3 is built from 14 residues. Deletions cut 1 base from V and 2 bases from J, with 9 bases between. Here the CDR3 reads CASSLGASTYEQYF. Here the CDR3 DNA reads TGTGCCAGCAGCTTAGGGGCATCGACCTACGAGCAGTACTTC.

This clonotype was observed a handful of times. V gene TRBV7-2 combines with J gene TRBJ2-7; 7 bases fit TRBD1. After removal of 5 bases from V and 2 bases from J, the junction contained 9 bases not matched to a gene. Germline V gene sequence: CDR1 SGHTA, CDR2 FQGNSA. The CDR3 has 15 amino acids. This CDR3 is CASSPRGGLAYEQYF. DNA of the CDR3: TGTGCCAGCAGCCCCCGAGGGGGCCTCGCCTACGAGCAGTACTTC.

This chain links TRBV28 with TRBJ1-2; the match to TRBD1 covers 7 bases. Per the germline V gene, CDR1 is MDHEN and CDR2 is SYDVKM. Trimming took 5 bases from V and 5 from J; bases not matched to a gene: 8. The CDR3 runs 14 residues. The CDR3 DNA reads as TGTGCCAGCAGTATACAGGGGATCGGGTATGGCTACACCTTC. Amino acid sequence: CASSIQGIGYGYTF.

This clonotype appeared many times. This chain links TRBV6-1 with TRBJ1-2; 8 bases line up with TRBD1. V dropped 5 bases and J dropped 5; count of bases not matched to a gene: 7. The CDR3 extends over 14 amino acids. Germline assignment: CDR1 MNHNS and CDR2 SASEGT. CDR3 in amino acids: CASSSTGVTYGYTF. The CDR3 coding sequence is TGTGCCAGCAGTTCGACAGGGGTTACATATGGCTACACCTTC.